These 25 T cell receptor beta chains were sequenced from one sample in a study of a mutant IDH1 vaccine in newly diagnosed glioma. Produced via immunoSEQ multiplex PCR; TCRdb's table is partial and in-frame only. The sample gives about 59,000 clones, approximately 91% of which show up once; 2.6% is in the top ten. The time point was: baseline, week 1 (first vaccination visit). As for treatment: pre-vaccination baseline after standard-of-care therapy. Sequenced here: PBMCs, sampled from a glioma patient treated with radiotherapy, temozolomide or both. The receptors here all came from a man aged 50 to 59 with glioma.

The V gene is TRBV5-4, the J gene TRBJ1-2, with 8 positions matching TRBD1. CDR1 SGHNT and CDR2 YYREEE come from the germline V gene (reference sequence). The CDR3 sequence is 15 residues long. V lost 0 bases, J lost 8 bases, and 9 bases stayed unmatched. The CDR3 DNA sequence: TGTGCCAGCAGCTTGGGACAGGGGTTACTCTCGGGCTACACCTTC. Its protein is CASSLGQGLLSGYTF.

The genes are TRBV5-3 and TRBJ1-1; TRBD1 matches 7 bases. TRBV5-3 counts as an open reading frame of uncertain function. V was pared by 0 bases and J by 0 bases, with 2 bases of the junction left unmatched. The CDR3 runs 15 residues. CDR3 nucleotides: TGTGCCAGAAGCTTGGAAAGGGGGCTGAACACTGAAGCTTTCTTT. It translates to CARSLERGLNTEAFF.

V usage is TRBV7-9 and J usage is TRBJ2-2, with D possibly matching TRBD1 (6 bases). CDR3 length: 15 amino acids. V lost 2 bases and J 5 bases, leaving 12 bases between the germline ends. Germline CDR1 and CDR2: SEHNR and FQNEAQ (reference sequence). The CDR3 DNA sequence: TGTGCCAGCAGCTTAAATGCAGGGGTGACCGGGGAGCTGTTTTTT. Translation gives CASSLNAGVTGELFF.

Written as DNA, the CDR3 is TGTGCCAGCAGCCTAGGTCGCGGAACAGGGGGCGCGAAAGGGGGGGATGAGCAGTTCTTC. Its translation is CASSLGRGTGGAKGGDEQFF. This chain joins TRBV11-3 and TRBJ2-1, with 9 nucleotides matching TRBD1. This CDR3 region has 20 residues. Germline lookup yields CDR1 SGHNT and CDR2 YENEEA. The J segment lost 8 bases and the V segment lost 5 bases, leaving 25 bases of the junction unmatched.

The genes are TRBV5-1 and TRBJ2-7; TRBD1 matches 8 bases. This CDR3 is built from 15 residues. The junction had 8 bases not matched to a gene; V was cut back by 4 bases and J by 2 bases. Germline assignment: CDR1 SGHRS and CDR2 YFSETQ. The CDR3 loop reads CASSGGQAVTYEQYF. DNA of the CDR3: TGCGCCAGCAGCGGGGGACAGGCCGTAACCTACGAGCAGTACTTC.

The chain employs TRBV7-9 and TRBJ1-6; tentatively, D is TRBD1 (5 bases). This CDR3 comprises 15 residues. V was shortened by 5 bases and J by 7 bases, with 15 bases between the two germline ends. Germline CDR1 SEHNR, CDR2 FQNEAQ (reference sequence). The chain's CDR3 is CASSPTGTDNSPLHF. The CDR3, as DNA: TGTGCCAGCAGCCCCACCGGGACCGACAATTCACCCCTCCACTTT.

The genes are TRBV5-5 and TRBJ2-7; 11 bases match TRBD2. Germline CDR1 SGHKS, CDR2 YYEKEE (reference sequence). There are 18 residues in the CDR3. Trimming at V came to 4 bases and at J to 3 bases, leaving 15 bases not matched to a gene. The CDR3 reads CASSPTGTSGKFNYEQYF. The DNA of the CDR3 is TGTGCCAGCAGCCCTACGGGGACTAGCGGAAAATTTAACTACGAGCAGTACTTC.

The chain links TRBV30 to TRBJ1-5; D gene unclear. The ends were cut back, 4 bases at V and 0 bases at J, with 10 bases in the middle. This CDR3 is 14 amino acids long. Germline-derived CDR1 and CDR2 are GTSNPN and SVGIG (reference sequence). CDR3 residues: CAWNEGNSNQPQHF. DNA for the CDR3: TGTGCCTGGAACGAGGGAAATAGCAATCAGCCCCAGCATTTT.

This chain links TRBV4-3 with TRBJ2-3; D is uncertain. CDR1 and CDR2 from the germline V gene are LGHNA and YSLEER. Trimming stripped 0 bases from V and 0 bases from J, with 4 bases between. The CDR3 covers 14 residues. The DNA of the CDR3 is TGCGCCAGCAGCCAAGAACAGAGCACAGATACGCAGTATTTT. Amino acid sequence: CASSQEQSTDTQYF.

V and J are TRBV5-6 and TRBJ2-7; D gene unclear. The CDR3 is made up of 13 amino acids. Per germline, CDR1 SGHDT and CDR2 YYEEEE. V was clipped by 2 bases and J by 4 bases, with 10 bases between them. In nucleotides, the CDR3 is TGTGCCAGCAGCTTAGCAGATGGATACGAGCAGTACTTC. Its translation: CASSLADGYEQYF.

This clone was observed a handful of times. The rearrangement joins TRBV4-2 to TRBJ2-1, with D hard to call. There are 12 residues in the CDR3. Germline V gene lookup returns CDR1 LGHNA and CDR2 YNFKEQ. V lost 1 base, J lost 8 bases, and 6 bases lay in between. The CDR3 DNA sequence: TGTGCCAGCAGCCAAGTGCCGGATGAGCAGTTCTTC. Protein: CASSQVPDEQFF.

The rearrangement links TRBV6-5 to TRBJ2-4; TRBD1 aligns across 9 bases. Per germline, CDR1 MNHEY and CDR2 SVGAGI. Germline trimming cut 6 bases from V and 4 bases from J; bases unmatched to any gene: 1. The CDR3 totals 13 residues. CDR3 DNA: TGTGCCAGCAGGGGACAGGGTAAAAACATTCAGTACTTC. Protein product: CASRGQGKNIQYF.

The rearrangement uses TRBV19 and TRBJ1-4, with a possible D match to TRBD1 (5 bases). Trimming left V 3 bases short and J 4 bases short, with 9 bases between. Germline V lookup: CDR1 LNHDA, CDR2 SQIVND (reference sequence). CDR3 length equals 14 residues. Here the CDR3 reads CASSMYRSNEKLFF. The CDR3 DNA reads as TGTGCCAGTAGTATGTACAGGAGTAATGAAAAACTGTTTTTT.

This chain joins TRBV4-2 and TRBJ2-3; 9 nucleotides line up with TRBD2. Losses at the gene ends were 0 bases for V and 1 base for J; bases not matched to a gene: 5. Germline values: CDR1 LGHNA, CDR2 YNFKEQ. This CDR3 contains 17 residues. The CDR3 DNA is TGTGCCAGCAGCCAAGACTCGAGACTAGCGGGCACAGATACGCAGTATTTT. Its translation: CASSQDSRLAGTDTQYF.

This clone was picked up one time. This rearrangement joins TRBV6-6 to TRBJ2-7; TRBD1 is a possible D gene (7 bases). V was trimmed by 6 bases and J by 0 bases, leaving 15 bases between them. This CDR3 is 15 amino acids long. Germline values: CDR1 MNHNY, CDR2 SVGAGI (reference sequence). As DNA, the CDR3 is TGTGCCAGCAGCTGGAGGGACAGAAGCTCCTACGAGCAGTACTTC. This encodes CASSWRDRSSYEQYF.

This rearrangement joins TRBV5-1 to TRBJ2-3; D is possibly TRBD1 or TRBD2 (7 bases each). Germline CDR1 reads SGHRS; CDR2 reads YFSETQ. This CDR3 comprises 14 residues. The ends were cut back, 6 bases at V and 6 bases at J, with 17 bases in the middle. The CDR3 loop is CASNLAARGDTQYF. The CDR3 nucleotides are TGCGCCAGCAACCTAGCGGCCAGGGGGGATACGCAGTATTTT. Variable domain in full (rest from reference TRBV5-1 and TRBJ2-3): KAGVTQTPRYLIKTRGQQVTLSCSPISGHRSVSWYQQTPGQGLQFLFEYFSETQRNKGNFPGRFSGRQFSNSRSEMNVSTLELGDSALYLCASNLAARGDTQYFGPGTRLTVL.

The rearrangement links TRBV4-3 to TRBJ2-1, with D unresolved. Germline lookup yields CDR1 LGHNA and CDR2 YSLEER. The ends were cut back, 2 bases at V and 5 bases at J, with 13 bases in the middle. CDR3 length: 15 amino acids. The CDR3, as DNA: TGCGCCAGCAGCCAAAATCCGGGCAGGAACAATGAGCAGTTCTTC. It specifies CASSQNPGRNNEQFF.

This chain connects TRBV7-2 to TRBJ1-4; no definite D call. Trimming took off 2 bases at V and 3 bases at J, with 7 bases between the two ends. The germline V gene has CDR1 SGHTA and CDR2 FQGNSA. CDR3 length: 14 amino acids. The CDR3 is CASSLYGSNEKLFF. The CDR3 DNA reads as TGTGCCAGCAGCTTATATGGTTCTAATGAAAAACTGTTTTTT.

The chain recombines TRBV9 with TRBJ1-2; weak D call: TRBD1 (6 bases). CDR3 length equals 14 residues. The ends were cut back, 0 bases at V and 6 bases at J, with 12 bases in the middle. The germline V gene has CDR1 SGDLS and CDR2 YYNGEE. This chain's CDR3 is CASSVGRAGDGYTF. Written as DNA, the CDR3 is TGTGCCAGCAGCGTAGGTCGAGCAGGGGATGGCTACACCTTC.

The V gene is TRBV6-5, the J gene TRBJ2-3; 11 bases are shared with TRBD2. V shed 7 bases and J 4 bases; nucleotides not matched to a gene: 7. The CDR3 runs to 15 residues. Germline CDR1 is MNHEY and CDR2 is SVGAGI. The CDR3: CASNQLAGVPDTQYF. CDR3 nucleotide sequence: TGTGCCAGCAATCAACTAGCGGGGGTACCAGATACGCAGTATTTT.

The gene calls are TRBV6-5 and TRBJ2-3, with D tentatively TRBD2 (6 bases). Trimming cost V 0 bases and J 4 bases, with 11 bases left between them. The CDR3 spans 15 residues. Germline CDR1 reads MNHEY; CDR2 reads SVGAGI. In nucleotides, the CDR3 is TGTGCCAGCAGTTACTCACGGGAGCGGGCAGATACGCAGTATTTT. Translating gives CASSYSRERADTQYF.

This clone was seen a handful of times. The rearrangement uses TRBV4-3 and TRBJ2-5; D may match TRBD1 or TRBD2 (6 bases each). V was cut by 2 bases and J by 2 bases, with 12 bases left in between. The CDR3 length is 15 residues. Germline values: CDR1 LGHNA, CDR2 YSLEER. Written as DNA, the CDR3 is TGCGCCAGCAGCCAAAGGGGGGCGGGTCAAGAGACCCAGTACTTC. As protein: CASSQRGAGQETQYF.

The rearrangement uses TRBV6-6 and TRBJ1-3, with TRBD1 matching over 8 bases. With V trimmed by 6 bases and J by 4 bases, 5 bases remained unmatched. This CDR3 has 14 amino acids. The germline V gene encodes CDR1 MNHNY and CDR2 SVGAGI (reference sequence). The CDR3 nucleotides read TGTGCCAGCAGCGGACAGGGTGCAGGAAACACCATATATTTT. This sequence encodes CASSGQGAGNTIYF.

The chain has TRBV19 and TRBJ2-3; 10 nucleotides line up with TRBD1. Trimming cost V 7 bases and J 11 bases; bases outside gene matches: 9. The CDR3 is made up of 13 amino acids. Per the germline V gene, CDR1 is LNHDA and CDR2 is SQIVND (reference sequence). In DNA form, the CDR3 reads TGTGCCAGTACCCCGACAGGGGGCATGGTGCAGTATTTT. Translation: CASTPTGGMVQYF. Full variable domain (rest looked up from reference TRBV19 and TRBJ2-3): DGGITQSPKYLFRKEGQNVTLSCEQNLNHDAMYWYRQDPGQGLRLIYYSQIVNDFQKGDIAEGYSVSREKKESFPLTVTSAQKNPTAFYLCASTPTGGMVQYFGPGTRLTVL.

The CDR3 DNA is TGCGCCAGCAGCCCTAGACAGGATGCAACTAATGAAAAACTGTTTTTT. Amino acids: CASSPRQDATNEKLFF. The chain joins TRBV4-1 to TRBJ1-4; weak D call: TRBD1 (6 bases). The CDR3 loop spans 16 amino acids. Trimming took 4 bases from V and 0 from J, leaving 12 bases between them. Germline values: CDR1 MGHRA, CDR2 YSYEKL.